This T cell receptor (beta chain) was identified in a study of shared clonotypes between healthy human individuals. Sequenced by immunoSEQ multiplex PCR; TCRdb stores in-frame clones only, minus some. The profile shows over a million clones, approximately 76% of them singletons. CDR1 is KGHSH and CDR2 is LQKENI in the germline V gene. With V trimmed by 0 bases and J by 6 bases, 4 bases remained unmatched. This CDR3 is built from 15 residues. This rearrangement joins TRBV18 to TRBJ1-3; 8 positions match TRBD1. Sequences were obtained from memory CD4+ T cells sorted from blood. Indicated subset: CD45RA-negative fraction. This receptor was obtained from a man younger than 35 in good health. The CDR3 nucleotides read TGTGCCAGCTCACCACCCGGACAGGGTACAAACACCATATATTTT. Protein product: CASSPPGQGTNTIYF.